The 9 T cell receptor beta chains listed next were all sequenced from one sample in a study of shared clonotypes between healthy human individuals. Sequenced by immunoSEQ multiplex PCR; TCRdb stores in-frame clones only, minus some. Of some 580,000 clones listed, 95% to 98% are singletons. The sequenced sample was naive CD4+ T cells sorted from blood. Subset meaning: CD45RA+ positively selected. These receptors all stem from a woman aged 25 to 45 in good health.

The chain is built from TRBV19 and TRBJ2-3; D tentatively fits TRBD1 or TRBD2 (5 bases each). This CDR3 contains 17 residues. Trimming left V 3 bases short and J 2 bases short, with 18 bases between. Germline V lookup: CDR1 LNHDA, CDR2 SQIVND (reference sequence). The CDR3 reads CASSIKAGTPITDTQYF. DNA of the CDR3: TGTGCCAGTAGTATCAAAGCCGGGACCCCTATCACAGATACGCAGTATTTT. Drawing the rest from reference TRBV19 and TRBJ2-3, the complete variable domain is DGGITQSPKYLFRKEGQNVTLSCEQNLNHDAMYWYRQDPGQGLRLIYYSQIVNDFQKGDIAEGYSVSREKKESFPLTVTSAQKNPTAFYLCASSIKAGTPITDTQYFGPGTRLTVL.

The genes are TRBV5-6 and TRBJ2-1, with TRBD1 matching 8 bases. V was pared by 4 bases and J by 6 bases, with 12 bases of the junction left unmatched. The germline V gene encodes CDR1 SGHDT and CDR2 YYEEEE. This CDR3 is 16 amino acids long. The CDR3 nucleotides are TGTGCCAGCAGCGAGACCGGGACAGGAGTTAGCAATGAGCAGTTCTTC. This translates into CASSETGTGVSNEQFF.

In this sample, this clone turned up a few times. CDR3 DNA: TGCGCCAGCAGACTGCTAGCGGACCGGTTAGAGACCCAGTACTTC. Translating gives CASRLLADRLETQYF. The chain uses TRBV5-1 and TRBJ2-5; 7 bases map to TRBD2. The CDR3 has 15 residues. CDR1 SGHRS and CDR2 YFSETQ come from the germline V gene. J lost 4 bases, V lost 5 bases, and 11 bases had no gene match. The full variable domain, its missing parts supplied by reference TRBV5-1 and TRBJ2-5, is KAGVTQTPRYLIKTRGQQVTLSCSPISGHRSVSWYQQTPGQGLQFLFEYFSETQRNKGNFPGRFSGRQFSNSRSEMNVSTLELGDSALYLCASRLLADRLETQYFGPGTRLLVL.

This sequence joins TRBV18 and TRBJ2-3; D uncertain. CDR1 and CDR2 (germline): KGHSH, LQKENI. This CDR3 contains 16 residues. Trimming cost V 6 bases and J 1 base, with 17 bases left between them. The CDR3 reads CASSRSRLDRTDTQYF. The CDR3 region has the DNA TGTGCCAGCTCGCGTTCTAGGCTAGATCGCACAGATACGCAGTATTTT.

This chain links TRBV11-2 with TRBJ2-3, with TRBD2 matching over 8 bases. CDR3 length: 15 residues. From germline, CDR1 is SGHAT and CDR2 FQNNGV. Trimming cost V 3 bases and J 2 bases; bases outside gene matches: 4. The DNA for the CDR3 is TGTGCCAGCAGCTTGATAGCGGGGTACACAGATACGCAGTATTTT. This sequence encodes CASSLIAGYTDTQYF.

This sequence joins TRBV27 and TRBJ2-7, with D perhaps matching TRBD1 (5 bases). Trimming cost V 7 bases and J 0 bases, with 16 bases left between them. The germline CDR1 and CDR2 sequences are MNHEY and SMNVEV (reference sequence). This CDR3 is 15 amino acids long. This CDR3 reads CASNISPGSSYEQYF. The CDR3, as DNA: TGTGCCAGCAACATCAGTCCAGGGTCCTCCTACGAGCAGTACTTC.

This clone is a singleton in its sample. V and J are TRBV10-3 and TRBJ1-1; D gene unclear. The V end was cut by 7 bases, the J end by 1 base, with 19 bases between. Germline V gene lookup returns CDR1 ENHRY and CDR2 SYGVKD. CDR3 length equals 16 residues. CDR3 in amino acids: CAIKKAGPGGNTEAFF. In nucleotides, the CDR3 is TGTGCCATCAAAAAAGCGGGCCCAGGCGGGAACACTGAAGCTTTCTTT.

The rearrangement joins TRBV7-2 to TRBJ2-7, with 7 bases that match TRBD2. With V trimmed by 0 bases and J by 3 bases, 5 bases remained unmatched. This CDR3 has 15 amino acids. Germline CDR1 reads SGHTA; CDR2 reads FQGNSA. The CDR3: CASSLASGELYEQYF. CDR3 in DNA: TGTGCCAGCAGCTTAGCCAGCGGGGAACTCTACGAGCAGTACTTC.

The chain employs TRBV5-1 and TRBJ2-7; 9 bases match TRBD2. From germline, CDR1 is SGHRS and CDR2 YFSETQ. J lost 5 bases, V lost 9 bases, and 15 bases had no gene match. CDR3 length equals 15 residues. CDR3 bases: TGCGCCACCAAGGAGGTTGCGGGAGGGCCCCACGAGCAGTACTTC. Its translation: CATKEVAGGPHEQYF. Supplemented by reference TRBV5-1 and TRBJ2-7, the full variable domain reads KAGVTQTPRYLIKTRGQQVTLSCSPISGHRSVSWYQQTPGQGLQFLFEYFSETQRNKGNFPGRFSGRQFSNSRSEMNVSTLELGDSALYLCATKEVAGGPHEQYFGPGTRLTVT.